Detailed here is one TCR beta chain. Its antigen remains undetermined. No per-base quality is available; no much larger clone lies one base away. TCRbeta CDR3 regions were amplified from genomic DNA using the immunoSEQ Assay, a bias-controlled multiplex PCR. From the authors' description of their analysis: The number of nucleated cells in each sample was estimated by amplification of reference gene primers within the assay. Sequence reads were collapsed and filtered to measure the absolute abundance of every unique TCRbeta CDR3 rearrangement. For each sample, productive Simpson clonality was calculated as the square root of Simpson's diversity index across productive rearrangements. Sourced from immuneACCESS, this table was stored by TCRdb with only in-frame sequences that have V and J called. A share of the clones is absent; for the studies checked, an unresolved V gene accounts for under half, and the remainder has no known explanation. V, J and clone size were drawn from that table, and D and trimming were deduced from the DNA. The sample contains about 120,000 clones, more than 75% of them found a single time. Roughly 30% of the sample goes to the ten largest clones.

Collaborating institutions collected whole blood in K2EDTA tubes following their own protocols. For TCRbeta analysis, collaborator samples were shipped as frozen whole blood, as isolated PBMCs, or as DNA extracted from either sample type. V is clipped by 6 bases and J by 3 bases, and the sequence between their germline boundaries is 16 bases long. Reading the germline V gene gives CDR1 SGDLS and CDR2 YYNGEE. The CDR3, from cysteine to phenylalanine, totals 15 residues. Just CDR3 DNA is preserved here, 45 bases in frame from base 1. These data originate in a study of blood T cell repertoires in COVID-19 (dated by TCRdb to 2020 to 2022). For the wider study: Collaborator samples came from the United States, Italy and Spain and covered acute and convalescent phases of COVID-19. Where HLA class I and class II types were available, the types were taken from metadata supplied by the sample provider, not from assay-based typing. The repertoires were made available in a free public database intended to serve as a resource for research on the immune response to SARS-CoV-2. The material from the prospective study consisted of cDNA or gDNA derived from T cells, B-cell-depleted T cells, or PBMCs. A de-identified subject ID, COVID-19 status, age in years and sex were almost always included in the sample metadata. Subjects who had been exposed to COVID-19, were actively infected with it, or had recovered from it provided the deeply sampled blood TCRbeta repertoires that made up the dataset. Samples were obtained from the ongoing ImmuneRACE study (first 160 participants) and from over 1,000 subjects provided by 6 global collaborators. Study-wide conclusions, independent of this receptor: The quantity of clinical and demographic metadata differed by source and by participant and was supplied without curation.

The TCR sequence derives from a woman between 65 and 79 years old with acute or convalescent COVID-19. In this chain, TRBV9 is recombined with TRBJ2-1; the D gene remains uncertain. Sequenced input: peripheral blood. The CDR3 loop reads CASTSGLGGYNEQFF. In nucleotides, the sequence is TGTGCCAGCACCTCAGGTCTGGGTGGCTACAATGAGCAGTTCTTC. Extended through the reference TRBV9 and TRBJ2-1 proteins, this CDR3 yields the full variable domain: DSGVTQTPKHLITATGQRVTLRCSPRSGDLSVYWYQQSLDQGLQFLIQYYNGEERAKGNILERFSAQQFPDLHSELNLSSLELGDSALYFCASTSGLGGYNEQFFGPGTRLTVL.